The table lists the clone carrying this TCR beta chain with many counts. The record originates from a study of naive and memory T cell subsets. CD4+ T cell IFNgamma after overnight CMV lysate exposure gave donor CMV status. Cells stained for CD3, CD4, CD8, CD45RA, CD27 and viability were sorted into four CD45RA/CD27 subsets. An equimolar mix of two oligonucleotides served as the beta constant-region primer for TRBC1 and TRBC2. Nested alpha and beta constant-region primers with the SP2 primer drove four PCR rounds on ligated cDNA. TCRdb reanalysed the UMI-ligation and nested PCR reads using MiXCR and keeps one entry per CDR3 protein. The sample carries approximately 16,000 distinct CDR3 sequences, approximately 9.4% recorded once. Specimen: central memory CD8+ T cells from blood. The TCR comes from a human donor in good health.

The CDR3 is CASTLGQGSYNEQFF. DNA for the CDR3: TGTGCCAGCACCCTGGGACAGGGCTCCTACAATGAGCAGTTCTTC. This sequence joins TRBV7-9 and TRBJ2-1, with 9 bases that match TRBD1. Germline-derived CDR1 and CDR2 are SEHNR and FQNEAQ (reference sequence). This CDR3 contains 15 residues. The V segment lost 7 bases and the J segment 0 bases; nucleotides outside the gene matches: 4.